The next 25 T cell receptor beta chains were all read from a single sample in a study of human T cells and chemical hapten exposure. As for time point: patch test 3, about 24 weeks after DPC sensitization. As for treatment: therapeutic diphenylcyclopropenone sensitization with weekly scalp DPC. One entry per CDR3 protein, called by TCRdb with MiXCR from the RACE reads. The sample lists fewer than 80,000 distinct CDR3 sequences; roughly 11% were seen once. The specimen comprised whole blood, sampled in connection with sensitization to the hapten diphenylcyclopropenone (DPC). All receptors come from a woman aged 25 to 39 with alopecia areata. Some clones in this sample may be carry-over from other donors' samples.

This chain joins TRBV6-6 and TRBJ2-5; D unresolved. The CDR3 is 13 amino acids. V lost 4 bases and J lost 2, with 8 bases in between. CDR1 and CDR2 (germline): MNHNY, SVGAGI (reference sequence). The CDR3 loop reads CASSLQQQETQYF. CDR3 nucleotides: TGTGCCAGCAGTTTACAACAGCAAGAGACCCAGTACTTC.

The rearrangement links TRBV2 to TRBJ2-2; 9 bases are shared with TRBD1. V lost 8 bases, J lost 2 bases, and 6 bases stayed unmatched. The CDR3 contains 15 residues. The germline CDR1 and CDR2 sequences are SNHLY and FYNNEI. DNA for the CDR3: TGTGCCAGCGAGAGACAGGGGGTAAACACCGGGGAGCTGTTTTTT. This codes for CASERQGVNTGELFF.

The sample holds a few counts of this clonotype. The CDR3 DNA follows: TGTGCCAGCATGCCTTGGGTGGGGGTTAATTCACCCCTCCACTTT. Translating it yields CASMPWVGVNSPLHF. V usage is TRBV2 and J usage is TRBJ1-6; perhaps TRBD1 as D (5 bases). Germline V gene data show CDR1 as SNHLY and CDR2 as FYNNEI. Trimming left V 7 bases short and J 6 bases short, with 16 bases between. This CDR3 contains 15 residues.

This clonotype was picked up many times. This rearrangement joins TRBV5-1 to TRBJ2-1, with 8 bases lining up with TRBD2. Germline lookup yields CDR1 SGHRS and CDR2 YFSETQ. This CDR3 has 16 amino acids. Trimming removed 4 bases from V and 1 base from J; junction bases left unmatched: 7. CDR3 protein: CASSLTTSGSYNEQFF. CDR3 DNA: TGCGCCAGCAGCCTGACTACTAGCGGTTCCTACAATGAGCAGTTCTTC.

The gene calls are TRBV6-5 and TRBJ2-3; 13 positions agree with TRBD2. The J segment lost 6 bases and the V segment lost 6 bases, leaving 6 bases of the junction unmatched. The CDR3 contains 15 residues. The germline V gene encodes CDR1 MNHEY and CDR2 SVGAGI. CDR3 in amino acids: CASSSTSGGMDTQYF. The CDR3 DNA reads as TGTGCCAGCAGCTCGACTAGCGGGGGGATGGATACGCAGTATTTT.

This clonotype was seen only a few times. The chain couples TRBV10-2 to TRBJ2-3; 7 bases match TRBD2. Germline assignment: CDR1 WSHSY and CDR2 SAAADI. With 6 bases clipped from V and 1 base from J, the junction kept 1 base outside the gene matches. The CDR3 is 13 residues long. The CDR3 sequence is CASRAGGTDTQYF. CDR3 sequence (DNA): TGCGCCAGCAGGGCGGGGGGCACAGATACGCAGTATTTT.

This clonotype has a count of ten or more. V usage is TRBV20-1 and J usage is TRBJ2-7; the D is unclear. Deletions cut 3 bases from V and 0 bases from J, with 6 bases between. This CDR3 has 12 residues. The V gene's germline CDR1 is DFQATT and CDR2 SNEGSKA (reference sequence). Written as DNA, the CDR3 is TGCAGTGCTAGTGGTTACTCCTACGAGCAGTACTTC. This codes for CSASGYSYEQYF.

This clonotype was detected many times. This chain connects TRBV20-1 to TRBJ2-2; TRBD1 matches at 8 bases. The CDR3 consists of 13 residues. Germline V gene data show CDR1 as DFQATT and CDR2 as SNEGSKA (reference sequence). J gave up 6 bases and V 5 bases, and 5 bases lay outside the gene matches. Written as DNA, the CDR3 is TGCAGTGCTCGGACAGGGCGCGCCGGGGAGCTGTTTTTT. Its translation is CSARTGRAGELFF.

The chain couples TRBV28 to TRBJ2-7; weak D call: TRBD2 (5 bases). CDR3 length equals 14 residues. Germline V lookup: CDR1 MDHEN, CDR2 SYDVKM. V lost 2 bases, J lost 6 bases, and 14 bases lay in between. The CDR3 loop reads CASSLPPLAGEQYF. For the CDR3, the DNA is TGTGCCAGCAGTTTACCACCGCTGGCGGGCGAGCAGTACTTC.

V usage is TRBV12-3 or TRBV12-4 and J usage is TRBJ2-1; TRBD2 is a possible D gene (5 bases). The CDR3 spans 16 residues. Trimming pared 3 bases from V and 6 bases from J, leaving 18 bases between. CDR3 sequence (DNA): TGTGCCAGCAGTTTTATCGGCTCGGGGAGAGCCAATGAGCAGTTCTTC. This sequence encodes CASSFIGSGRANEQFF.

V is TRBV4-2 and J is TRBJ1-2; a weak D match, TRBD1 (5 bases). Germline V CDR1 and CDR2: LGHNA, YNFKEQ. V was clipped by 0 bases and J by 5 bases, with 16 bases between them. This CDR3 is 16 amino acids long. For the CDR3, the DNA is TGTGCCAGCAGCCAAGACGTCGGCTTGGGGGTTTATGGCTACACCTTC. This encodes CASSQDVGLGVYGYTF.

CDR3 protein: CASRNYGTSDEYF. The CDR3 nucleotides are TGTGCCAGCAGAAACTATGGGACTAGCGATGAGTACTTC. The rearrangement joins TRBV28 to TRBJ2-7; 10 bases agree with TRBD2. With 6 bases clipped from V and 11 bases from J, the junction kept 10 bases outside the gene matches. The germline V gene has CDR1 MDHEN and CDR2 SYDVKM. CDR3 size: 13 residues.

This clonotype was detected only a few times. The CDR3 bases are TGTGCCAGCAGCATTAGCTCCGGGGAGCTGTTTTTT. Translation gives CASSISSGELFF. The chain joins TRBV7-2 to TRBJ2-2; D is unclear. The germline gives CDR1 SGHTA, CDR2 FQGNSA. Trimming stripped 5 bases from V and 6 bases from J, with 7 bases between. The CDR3 has 12 amino acids.

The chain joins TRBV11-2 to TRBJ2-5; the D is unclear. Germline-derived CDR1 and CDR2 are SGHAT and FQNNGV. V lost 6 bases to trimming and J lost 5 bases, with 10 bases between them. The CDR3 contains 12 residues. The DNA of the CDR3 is TGTGCCAGCAGTGTAGACCGGGAGACCCAGTACTTC. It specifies CASSVDRETQYF.

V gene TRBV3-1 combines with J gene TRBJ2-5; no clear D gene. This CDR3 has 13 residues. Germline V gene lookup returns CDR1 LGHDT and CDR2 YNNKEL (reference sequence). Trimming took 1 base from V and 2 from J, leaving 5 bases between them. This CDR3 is CASSQAVQETQYF. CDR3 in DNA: TGTGCCAGCAGCCAAGCAGTACAAGAGACCCAGTACTTC.

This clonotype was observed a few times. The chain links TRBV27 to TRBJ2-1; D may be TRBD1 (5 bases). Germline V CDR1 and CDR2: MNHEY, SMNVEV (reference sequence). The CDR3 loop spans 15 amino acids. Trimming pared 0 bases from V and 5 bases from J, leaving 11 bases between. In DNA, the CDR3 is TGTGCCAGCAGTTTATCTGGCAGGGTGGACAATGAGCAGTTCTTC. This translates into CASSLSGRVDNEQFF.

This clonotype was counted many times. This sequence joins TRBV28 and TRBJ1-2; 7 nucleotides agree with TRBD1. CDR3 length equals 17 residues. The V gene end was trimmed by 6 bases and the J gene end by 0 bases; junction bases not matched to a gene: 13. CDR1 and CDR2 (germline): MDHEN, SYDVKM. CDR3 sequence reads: CASRLITGVPSNYGYTF. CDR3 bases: TGTGCCAGCAGACTCATTACAGGGGTTCCCTCTAACTATGGCTACACCTTC.

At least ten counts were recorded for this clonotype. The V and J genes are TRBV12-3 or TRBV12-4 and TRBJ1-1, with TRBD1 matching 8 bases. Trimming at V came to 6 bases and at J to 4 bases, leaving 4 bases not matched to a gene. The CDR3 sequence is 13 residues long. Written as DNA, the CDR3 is TGTGCCAGCAGCCAGACAGGGGCCACTGAAGCTTTCTTT. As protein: CASSQTGATEAFF.

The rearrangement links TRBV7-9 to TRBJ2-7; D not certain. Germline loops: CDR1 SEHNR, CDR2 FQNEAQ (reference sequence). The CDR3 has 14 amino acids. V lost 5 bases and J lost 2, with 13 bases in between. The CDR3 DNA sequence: TGTGCCAGCAGCCAGAGTCCGGAAGCCTACGAGCAGTACTTC. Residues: CASSQSPEAYEQYF. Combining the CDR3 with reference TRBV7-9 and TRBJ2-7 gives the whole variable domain DTGVSQNPRHKITKRGQNVTFRCDPISEHNRLYWYRQTLGQGPEFLTYFQNEAQLEKSRLLSDRFSAERPKGSFSTLEIQRTEQGDSAMYLCASSQSPEAYEQYFGPGTRLTVT.

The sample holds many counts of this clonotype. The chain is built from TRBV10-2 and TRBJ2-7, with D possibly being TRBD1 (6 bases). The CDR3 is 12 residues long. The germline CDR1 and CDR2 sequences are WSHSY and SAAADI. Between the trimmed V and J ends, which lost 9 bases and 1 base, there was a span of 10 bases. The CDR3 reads CASTGTSYEQYF. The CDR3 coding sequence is TGCGCCAGTACCGGGACATCCTACGAGCAGTACTTC.

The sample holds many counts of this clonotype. CDR3 in DNA: TGTGCCAGCAGCTTGATGGGACAGGCGTCGAACACTGAAGCTTTCTTT. This translates into CASSLMGQASNTEAFF. The gene calls are TRBV5-6 and TRBJ1-1; TRBD1 aligns across 8 bases. V dropped 1 base and J dropped 1; count of bases not matched to a gene: 6. Germline CDR1 is SGHDT and CDR2 is YYEEEE. The CDR3 has 16 residues. The entire variable domain, with the rest obtained from reference TRBV5-6 and TRBJ1-1, is as follows: DAGVTQSPTHLIKTRGQQVTLRCSPKSGHDTVSWYQQALGQGPQFIFQYYEEEERQRGNFPDRFSGHQFPNYSSELNVNALLLGDSALYLCASSLMGQASNTEAFFGQGTRLTVV.

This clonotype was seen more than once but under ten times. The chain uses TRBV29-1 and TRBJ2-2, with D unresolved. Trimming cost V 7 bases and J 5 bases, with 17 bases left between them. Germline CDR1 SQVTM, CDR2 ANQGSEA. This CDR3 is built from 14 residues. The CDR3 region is CSGDFKGTTGELFF. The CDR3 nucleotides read TGCAGCGGAGACTTCAAAGGAACAACCGGGGAGCTGTTTTTT.

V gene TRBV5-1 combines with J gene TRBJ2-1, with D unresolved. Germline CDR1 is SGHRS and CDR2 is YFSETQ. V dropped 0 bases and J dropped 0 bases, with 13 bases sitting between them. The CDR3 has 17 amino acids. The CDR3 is CASSLAPTGSSYNEQFF. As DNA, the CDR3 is TGCGCCAGCAGCTTGGCCCCGACTGGAAGCTCCTACAATGAGCAGTTCTTC.

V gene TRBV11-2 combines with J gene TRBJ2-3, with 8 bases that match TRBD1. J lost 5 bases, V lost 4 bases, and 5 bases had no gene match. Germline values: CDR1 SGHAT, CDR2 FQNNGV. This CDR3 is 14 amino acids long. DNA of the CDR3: TGTGCCAGCAGCTCGGACAGGGATGTAGATACGCAGTATTTT. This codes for CASSSDRDVDTQYF.

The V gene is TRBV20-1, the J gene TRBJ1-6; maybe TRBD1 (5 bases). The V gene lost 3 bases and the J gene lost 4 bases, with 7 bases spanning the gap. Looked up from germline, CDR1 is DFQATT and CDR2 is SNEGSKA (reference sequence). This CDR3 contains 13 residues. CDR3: CSARGDYNSPLHF. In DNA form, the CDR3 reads TGCAGTGCTAGGGGGGATTATAATTCACCCCTCCACTTT.